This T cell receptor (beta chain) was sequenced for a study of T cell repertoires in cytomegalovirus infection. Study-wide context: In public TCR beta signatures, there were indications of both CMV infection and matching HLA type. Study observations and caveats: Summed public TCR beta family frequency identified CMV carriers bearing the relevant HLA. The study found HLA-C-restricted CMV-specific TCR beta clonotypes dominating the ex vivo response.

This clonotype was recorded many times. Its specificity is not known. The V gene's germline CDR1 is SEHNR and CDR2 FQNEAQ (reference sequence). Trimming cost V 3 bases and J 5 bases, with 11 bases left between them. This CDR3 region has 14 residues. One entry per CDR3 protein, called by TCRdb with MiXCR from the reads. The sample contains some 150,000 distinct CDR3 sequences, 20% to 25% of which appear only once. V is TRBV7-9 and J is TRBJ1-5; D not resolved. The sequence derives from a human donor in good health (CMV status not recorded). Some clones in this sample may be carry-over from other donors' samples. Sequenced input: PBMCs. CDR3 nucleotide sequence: TGTGCCAGCAGCTTTGAGGGTAACTATCAGCCCCAGCATTTT. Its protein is CASSFEGNYQPQHF.